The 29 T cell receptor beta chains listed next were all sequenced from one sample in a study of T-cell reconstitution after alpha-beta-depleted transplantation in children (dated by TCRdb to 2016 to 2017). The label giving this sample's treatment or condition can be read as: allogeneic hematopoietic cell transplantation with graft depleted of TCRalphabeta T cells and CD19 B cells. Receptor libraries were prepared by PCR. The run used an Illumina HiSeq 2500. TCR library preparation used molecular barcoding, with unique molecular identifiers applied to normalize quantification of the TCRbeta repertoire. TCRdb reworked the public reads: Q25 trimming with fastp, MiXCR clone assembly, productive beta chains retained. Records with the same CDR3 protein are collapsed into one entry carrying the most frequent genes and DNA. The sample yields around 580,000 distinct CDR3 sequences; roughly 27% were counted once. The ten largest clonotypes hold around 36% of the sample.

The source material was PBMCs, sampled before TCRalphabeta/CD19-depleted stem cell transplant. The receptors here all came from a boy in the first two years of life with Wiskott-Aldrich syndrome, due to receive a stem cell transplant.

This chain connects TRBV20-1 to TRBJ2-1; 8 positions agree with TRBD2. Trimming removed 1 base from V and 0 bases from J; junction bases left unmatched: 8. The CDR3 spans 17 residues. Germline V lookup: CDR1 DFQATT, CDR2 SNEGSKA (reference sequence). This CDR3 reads CSARVASGQSSYNEQFF. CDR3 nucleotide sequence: TGCAGTGCTAGAGTGGCTAGCGGGCAGAGCTCCTACAATGAGCAGTTCTTC.

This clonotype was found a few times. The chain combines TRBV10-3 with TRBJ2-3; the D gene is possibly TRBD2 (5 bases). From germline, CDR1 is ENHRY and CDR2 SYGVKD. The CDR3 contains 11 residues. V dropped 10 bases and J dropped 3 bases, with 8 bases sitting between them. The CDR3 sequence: CATGMTDTQYF. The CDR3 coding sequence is TGTGCCACGGGGATGACAGATACGCAGTATTTT.

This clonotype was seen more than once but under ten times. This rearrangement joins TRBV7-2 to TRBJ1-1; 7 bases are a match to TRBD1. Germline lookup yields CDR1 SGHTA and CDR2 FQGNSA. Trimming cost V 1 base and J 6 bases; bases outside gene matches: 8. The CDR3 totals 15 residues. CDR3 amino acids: CASSLGAGGAPEAFF. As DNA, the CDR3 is TGTGCCAGCAGCTTAGGTGCAGGGGGGGCACCTGAAGCTTTCTTT.

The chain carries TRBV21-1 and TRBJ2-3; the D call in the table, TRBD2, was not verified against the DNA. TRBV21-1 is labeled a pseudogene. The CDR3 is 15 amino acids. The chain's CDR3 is CASSKEGDGTDTQYF. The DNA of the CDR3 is TGTGCCAGCAGCAAAGAGGGAGACGGCACAGATACGCAGTATTTT.

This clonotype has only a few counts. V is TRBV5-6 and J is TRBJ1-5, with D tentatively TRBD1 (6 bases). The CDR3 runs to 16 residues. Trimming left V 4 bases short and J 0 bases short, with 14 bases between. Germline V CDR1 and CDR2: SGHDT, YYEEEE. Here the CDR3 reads CASSLTGSYSNQPQHF. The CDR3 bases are TGTGCCAGCAGCCTTACAGGGTCCTATAGCAATCAGCCCCAGCATTTT.

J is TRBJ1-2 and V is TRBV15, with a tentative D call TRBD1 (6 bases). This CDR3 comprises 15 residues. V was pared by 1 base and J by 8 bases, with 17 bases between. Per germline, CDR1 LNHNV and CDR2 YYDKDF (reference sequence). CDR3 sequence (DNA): TGTGCCACCAGCAGAGTCGCGACAGGCGTGCGAGGCTACACCTTC. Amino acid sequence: CATSRVATGVRGYTF.

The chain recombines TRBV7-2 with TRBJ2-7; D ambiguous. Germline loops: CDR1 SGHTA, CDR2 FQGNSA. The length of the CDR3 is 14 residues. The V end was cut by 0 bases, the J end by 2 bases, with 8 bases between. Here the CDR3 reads CASSLAATAYEQYF. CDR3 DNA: TGTGCCAGCAGCTTAGCGGCTACGGCCTACGAGCAGTACTTC.

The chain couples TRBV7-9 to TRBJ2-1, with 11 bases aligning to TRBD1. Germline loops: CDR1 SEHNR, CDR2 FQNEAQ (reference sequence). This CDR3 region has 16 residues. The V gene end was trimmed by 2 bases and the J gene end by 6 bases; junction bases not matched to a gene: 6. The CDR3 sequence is CASSLSGGTGGNEQFF. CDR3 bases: TGTGCCAGCAGCTTAAGCGGAGGGACAGGGGGCAATGAGCAGTTCTTC.

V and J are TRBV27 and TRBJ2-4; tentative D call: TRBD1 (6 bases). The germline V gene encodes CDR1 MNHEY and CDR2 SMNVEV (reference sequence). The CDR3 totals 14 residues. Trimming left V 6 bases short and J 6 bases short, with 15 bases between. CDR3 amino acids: CASRPDRIANIQYF. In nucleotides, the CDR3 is TGTGCCAGCAGGCCTGACAGGATCGCAAACATTCAGTACTTC.

The CDR3 DNA is TGCGCCAGCAGCTTGGTAGTAGCGGGAGGGTTTGAGCAGTTCTTC. Residues: CASSLVVAGGFEQFF. This chain links TRBV5-1 with TRBJ2-1, with 11 bases that match TRBD2. Per the germline V gene, CDR1 is SGHRS and CDR2 is YFSETQ. V shed 0 bases, J shed 9 bases, and the junction held 5 bases outside the gene matches. The CDR3 contains 15 residues.

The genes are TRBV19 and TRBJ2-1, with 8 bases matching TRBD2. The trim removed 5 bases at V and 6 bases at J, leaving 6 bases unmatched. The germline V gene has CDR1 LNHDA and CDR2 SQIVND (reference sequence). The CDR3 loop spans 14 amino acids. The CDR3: CASSEGLAANEQFF. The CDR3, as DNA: TGTGCCAGTAGTGAAGGACTAGCTGCCAATGAGCAGTTCTTC.

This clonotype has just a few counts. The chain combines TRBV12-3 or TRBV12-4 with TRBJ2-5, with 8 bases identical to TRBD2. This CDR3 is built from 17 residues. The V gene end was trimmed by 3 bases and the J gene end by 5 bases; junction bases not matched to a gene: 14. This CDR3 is CASSLVVLADLTETQYF. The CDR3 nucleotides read TGTGCCAGCAGTTTGGTTGTACTAGCGGATTTAACGGAGACCCAGTACTTC.

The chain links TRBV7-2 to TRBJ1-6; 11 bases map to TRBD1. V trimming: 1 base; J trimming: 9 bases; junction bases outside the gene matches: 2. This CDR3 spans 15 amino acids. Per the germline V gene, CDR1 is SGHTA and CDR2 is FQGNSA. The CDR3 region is CASSLGGTGGSPLHF. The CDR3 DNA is TGTGCCAGCAGCTTAGGGGGGACAGGGGGTTCACCCCTCCACTTT.

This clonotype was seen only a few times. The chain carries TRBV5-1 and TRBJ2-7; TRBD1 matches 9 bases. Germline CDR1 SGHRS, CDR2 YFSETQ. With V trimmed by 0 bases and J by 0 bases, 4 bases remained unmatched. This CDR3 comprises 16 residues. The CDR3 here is CASSLEGQGFSYEQYF. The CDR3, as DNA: TGCGCCAGCAGCTTGGAGGGACAGGGCTTCTCCTACGAGCAGTACTTC.

CDR3 nucleotide sequence: TGTGCCATCAAGTCTAGCGGGAATTACAATGAGCAGTTCTTC. The encoded protein is CAIKSSGNYNEQFF. The chain employs TRBV10-3 and TRBJ2-1; 9 bases agree with TRBD2. Germline CDR1 is ENHRY and CDR2 is SYGVKD. V lost 7 bases and J lost 4; bases outside the gene matches: 5. The CDR3 totals 14 residues.

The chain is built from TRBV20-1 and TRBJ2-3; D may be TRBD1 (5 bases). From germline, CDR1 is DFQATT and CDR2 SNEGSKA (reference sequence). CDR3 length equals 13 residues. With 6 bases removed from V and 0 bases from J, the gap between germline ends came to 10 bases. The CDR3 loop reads CSAGHPSTDTQYF. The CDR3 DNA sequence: TGCAGTGCCGGACACCCTAGCACAGATACGCAGTATTTT.

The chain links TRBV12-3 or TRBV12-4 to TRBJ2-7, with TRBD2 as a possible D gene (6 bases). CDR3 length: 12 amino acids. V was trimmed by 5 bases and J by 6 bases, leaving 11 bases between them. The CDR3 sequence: CASSAGRPEQYF. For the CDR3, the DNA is TGTGCCAGCAGTGCGGGGCGGCCCGAGCAGTACTTC.

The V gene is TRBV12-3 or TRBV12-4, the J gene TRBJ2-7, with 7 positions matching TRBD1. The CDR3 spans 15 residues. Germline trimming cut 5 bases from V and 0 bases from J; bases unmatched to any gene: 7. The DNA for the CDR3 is TGTGCCAGCAGTCGACAGGGTCTGAGCTCCTACGAGCAGTACTTC. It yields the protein CASSRQGLSSYEQYF.

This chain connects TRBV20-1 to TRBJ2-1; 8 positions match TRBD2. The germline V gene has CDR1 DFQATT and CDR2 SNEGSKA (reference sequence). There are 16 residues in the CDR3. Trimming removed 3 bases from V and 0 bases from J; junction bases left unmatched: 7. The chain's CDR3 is CSASLAGGGSYNEQFF. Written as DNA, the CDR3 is TGCAGTGCTAGTCTAGCGGGTGGCGGCTCCTACAATGAGCAGTTCTTC.

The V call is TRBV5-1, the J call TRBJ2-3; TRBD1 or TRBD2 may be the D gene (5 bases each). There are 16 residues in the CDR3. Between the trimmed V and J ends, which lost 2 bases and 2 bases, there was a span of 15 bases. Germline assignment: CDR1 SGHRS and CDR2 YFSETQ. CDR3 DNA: TGCGCCAGCAGCTTCTTCGGGACGTTCCACACAGATACGCAGTATTTT. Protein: CASSFFGTFHTDTQYF.

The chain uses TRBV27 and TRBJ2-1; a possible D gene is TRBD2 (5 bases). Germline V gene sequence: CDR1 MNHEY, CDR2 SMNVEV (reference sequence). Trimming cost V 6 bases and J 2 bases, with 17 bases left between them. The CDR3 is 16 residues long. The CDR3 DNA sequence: TGTGCCAGCAGCTCGAGGAGCGGCCGACCCTACAATGAGCAGTTCTTC. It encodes CASSSRSGRPYNEQFF.

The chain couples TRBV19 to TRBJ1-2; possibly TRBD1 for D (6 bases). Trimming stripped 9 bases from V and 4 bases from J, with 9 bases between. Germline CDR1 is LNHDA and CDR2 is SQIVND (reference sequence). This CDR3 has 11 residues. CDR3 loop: CASRTVYGYTF. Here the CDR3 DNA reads TGTGCCAGCCGGACAGTCTATGGCTACACCTTC.

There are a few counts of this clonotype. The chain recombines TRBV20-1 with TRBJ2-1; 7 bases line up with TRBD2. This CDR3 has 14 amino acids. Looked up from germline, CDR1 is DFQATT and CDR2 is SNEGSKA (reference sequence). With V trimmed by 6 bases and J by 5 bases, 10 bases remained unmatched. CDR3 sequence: CSAGALAAHNEQFF. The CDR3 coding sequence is TGCAGTGCCGGTGCCCTAGCGGCCCACAATGAGCAGTTCTTC.

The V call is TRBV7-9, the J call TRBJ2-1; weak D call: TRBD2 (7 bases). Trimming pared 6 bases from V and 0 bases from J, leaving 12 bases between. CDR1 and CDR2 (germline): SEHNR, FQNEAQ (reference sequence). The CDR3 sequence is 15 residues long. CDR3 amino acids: CASSGGAGSYNEQFF. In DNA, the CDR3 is TGTGCCAGCAGTGGGGGGGCAGGCTCCTACAATGAGCAGTTCTTC.

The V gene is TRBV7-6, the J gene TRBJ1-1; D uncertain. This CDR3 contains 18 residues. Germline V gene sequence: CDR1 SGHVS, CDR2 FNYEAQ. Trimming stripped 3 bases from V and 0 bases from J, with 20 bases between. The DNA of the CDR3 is TGTGCCAGCAGCTTTTTGAGGAGTGAAGATGCCATGAACACTGAAGCTTTCTTT. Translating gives CASSFLRSEDAMNTEAFF.

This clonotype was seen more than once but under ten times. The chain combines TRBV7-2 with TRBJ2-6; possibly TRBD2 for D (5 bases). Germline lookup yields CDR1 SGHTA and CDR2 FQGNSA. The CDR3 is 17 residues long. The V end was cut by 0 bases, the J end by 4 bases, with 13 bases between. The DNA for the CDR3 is TGTGCCAGCAGCTTAGCGTATCGGACTTGGGGGGCCAACGTCCTGACTTTC. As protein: CASSLAYRTWGANVLTF.

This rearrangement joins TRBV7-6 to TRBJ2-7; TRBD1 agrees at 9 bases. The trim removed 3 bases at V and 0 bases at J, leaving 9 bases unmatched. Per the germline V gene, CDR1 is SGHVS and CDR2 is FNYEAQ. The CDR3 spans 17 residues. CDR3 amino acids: CASSLGPGQGFSYEQYF. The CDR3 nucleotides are TGTGCCAGCAGCTTGGGACCGGGACAGGGTTTCTCCTACGAGCAGTACTTC.

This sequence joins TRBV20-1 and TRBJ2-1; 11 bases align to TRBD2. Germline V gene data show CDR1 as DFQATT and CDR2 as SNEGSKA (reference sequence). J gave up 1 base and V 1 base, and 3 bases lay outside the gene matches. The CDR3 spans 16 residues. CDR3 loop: CSARARLAGSYNEQFF. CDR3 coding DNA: TGCAGTGCTAGAGCCAGACTAGCGGGGTCCTACAATGAGCAGTTCTTC.

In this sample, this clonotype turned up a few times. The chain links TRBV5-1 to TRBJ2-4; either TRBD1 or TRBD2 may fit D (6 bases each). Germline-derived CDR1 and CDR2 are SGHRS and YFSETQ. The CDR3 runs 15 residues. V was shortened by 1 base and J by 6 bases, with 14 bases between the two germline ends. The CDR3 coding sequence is TGCGCCAGCAGCTTGAGACGCGAGGGGGGAAACATTCAGTACTTC. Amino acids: CASSLRREGGNIQYF.